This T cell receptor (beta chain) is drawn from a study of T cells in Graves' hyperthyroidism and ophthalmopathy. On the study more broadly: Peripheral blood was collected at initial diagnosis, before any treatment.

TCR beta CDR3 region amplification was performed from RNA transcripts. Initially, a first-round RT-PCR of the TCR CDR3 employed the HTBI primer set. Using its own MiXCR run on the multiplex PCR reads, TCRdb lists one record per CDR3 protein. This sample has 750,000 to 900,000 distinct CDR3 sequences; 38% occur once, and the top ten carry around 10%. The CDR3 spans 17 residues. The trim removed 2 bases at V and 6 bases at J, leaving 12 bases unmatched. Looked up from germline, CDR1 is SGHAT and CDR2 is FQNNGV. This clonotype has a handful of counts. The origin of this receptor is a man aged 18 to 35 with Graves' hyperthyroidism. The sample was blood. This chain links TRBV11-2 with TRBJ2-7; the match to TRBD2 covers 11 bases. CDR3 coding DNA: TGTGCCAGCAGCTTATTATATAGCGGGAGGGCCACGGGCGAGCAGTACTTC. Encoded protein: CASSLLYSGRATGEQYF.